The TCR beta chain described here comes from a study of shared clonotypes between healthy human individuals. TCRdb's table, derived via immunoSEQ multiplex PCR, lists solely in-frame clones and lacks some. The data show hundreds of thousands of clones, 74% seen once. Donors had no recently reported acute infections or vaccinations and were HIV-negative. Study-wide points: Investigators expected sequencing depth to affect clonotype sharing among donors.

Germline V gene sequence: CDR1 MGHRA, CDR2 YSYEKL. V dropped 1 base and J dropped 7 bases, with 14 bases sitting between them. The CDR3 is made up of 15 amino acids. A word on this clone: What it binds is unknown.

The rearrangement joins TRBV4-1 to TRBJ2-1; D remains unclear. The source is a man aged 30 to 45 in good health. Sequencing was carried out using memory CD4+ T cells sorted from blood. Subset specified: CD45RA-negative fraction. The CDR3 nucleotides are TGCGCCAGCAGCCAAGTCGGCCCTCCCTGGAATGAGCAGTTCTTC. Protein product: CASSQVGPPWNEQFF.